The present entry profiles one T cell receptor (beta chain) with its context. Its antigen is unidentified. The germline V gene encodes CDR1 MNHNS and CDR2 SASEGT. The junction had 6 bases not matched to a gene; V was cut back by 0 bases and J by 6 bases. The CDR3 spans 15 residues. The sample comes from a study of vaccination and CD4 T cells after COVID-19. With the Oncomine TCR Beta short-read assay, DNA from cultured CD4+ T cells was sequenced. A single record per CDR3 protein comes from TCRdb applying MiXCR to the PCR reads. The table lists some 18,000 distinct CDR3 sequences, about 73% of them singletons, with less than 7% in the top ten. Noted treatment: roughly 11-day PBMC culture with coronavirus spike peptide pools or control peptides (ViraFEST assay).

The chain uses TRBV6-1 and TRBJ2-3; 7 nucleotides match TRBD2. Specimen: CD4+ T cells from blood, cultured in vitro. This sequence was found in a human donor who had recovered from COVID-19. The CDR3 is CASSEAGGPFDTQYF. Written as DNA, the CDR3 is TGTGCCAGCAGTGAAGCGGGAGGGCCTTTTGATACGCAGTATTTT.